The 12 T cell receptor beta chains below were found in one sample sequenced in a study of OX40 agonist ivuxolimab in advanced cancers. Only in-frame clones appear in the TCRdb table, and some are missing; sequencing was by immunoSEQ multiplex PCR. Of roughly 45,000 clones in the sample, over 75% were seen once. The specimen comprised CD4+ or CD8+ T cells sorted from blood, sampled in a trial of the OX40 agonist ivuxolimab. These receptors originate from an adult with an advanced solid tumor such as melanoma, head and neck, liver or kidney cancer.

The chain recombines TRBV7-9 with TRBJ2-7; unclear D gene. With 5 bases removed from V and 3 bases from J, the gap between germline ends came to 11 bases. There are 13 residues in the CDR3. Germline CDR1 reads SEHNR; CDR2 reads FQNEAQ (reference sequence). Here the CDR3 reads CASSPRADYEQYF. The CDR3 region has the DNA TGTGCCAGCAGCCCCCGGGCAGACTACGAGCAGTACTTC.

This chain links TRBV5-6 with TRBJ2-7; 10 bases fit TRBD2. There are 15 residues in the CDR3. CDR1 and CDR2 from the germline V gene are SGHDT and YYEEEE. Germline trimming cut 4 bases from V and 4 bases from J; bases unmatched to any gene: 8. CDR3 residues: CASSPGLAETYEQYF. DNA for the CDR3: TGTGCCAGCAGCCCAGGACTAGCGGAAACATACGAGCAGTACTTC.

This clone is deemed medium-sized. The rearrangement uses TRBV19 and TRBJ1-1; unclear D gene. This CDR3 contains 13 residues. The germline gives CDR1 LNHDA, CDR2 SQIVND (reference sequence). V was shortened by 1 base and J by 3 bases, with 6 bases between the two germline ends. The CDR3 spells CASSIVTHTEAFF. Written as DNA, the CDR3 is TGTGCCAGTAGTATAGTAACCCACACTGAAGCTTTCTTT.

The chain has TRBV5-1 and TRBJ1-4, with 7 positions matching TRBD1. The CDR3 consists of 16 residues. The germline V gene has CDR1 SGHRS and CDR2 YFSETQ. J lost 3 bases, V lost 0 bases, and 5 bases had no gene match. The CDR3 DNA reads as TGCGCCAGCAGCTTGGGACAGGGCGTATCTAATGAAAAACTGTTTTTT. It yields the protein CASSLGQGVSNEKLFF.

The CDR3 protein is CASSLDRGTNYGYTF. CDR3 coding DNA: TGTGCCAGCAGCTTGGACAGGGGAACTAACTATGGCTACACCTTC. This chain joins TRBV7-9 and TRBJ1-2; 9 positions match TRBD1. CDR3 length: 15 amino acids. Trimming took 3 bases from V and 0 from J; bases not matched to a gene: 2. CDR1 is SEHNR and CDR2 is FQNEAQ in the germline V gene (reference sequence).

This clone was detected only once. V is TRBV7-1 and J is TRBJ2-5, with D tentatively TRBD1 (5 bases). The tail of the sequence fits TRBJ2-7 better, so the J call may be wrong. TRBV7-1 is classed as an ORF, of uncertain function. CDR3 length: 15 residues. The CDR3 spells CASSLVPGNSYEQYF. The CDR3 nucleotides are TGTGCCAGCAGCTTAGTACCAGGGAACTCCTACGAGCAGTACTTC.

The CDR3 loop is CASSSFRTDQPQHF. As DNA, the CDR3 is TGTGCCAGCAGCTCGTTTAGGACAGATCAGCCCCAGCATTTT. This chain links TRBV7-9 with TRBJ1-5; a possible D gene is TRBD1 (6 bases). The CDR3 contains 14 residues. Germline V gene lookup returns CDR1 SEHNR and CDR2 FQNEAQ (reference sequence). Trimming took off 4 bases at V and 5 bases at J, with 12 bases between the two ends. The variable domain in full, completed from reference TRBV7-9 and TRBJ1-5, reads DTGVSQNPRHKITKRGQNVTFRCDPISEHNRLYWYRQTLGQGPEFLTYFQNEAQLEKSRLLSDRFSAERPKGSFSTLEIQRTEQGDSAMYLCASSSFRTDQPQHFGDGTRLSIL.

Of note for this clone: The germline gene is not matched at one end of the junction; a read error may be the cause. J is TRBJ2-3 and V is TRBV12-5; D is perhaps TRBD2 (6 bases). Germline V gene data show CDR1 as LGHNT and CDR2 as FRNRAP. This CDR3 is 17 amino acids long. CDR3 in amino acids: CASGLARTGGSTDTQYF. The CDR3 coding sequence is TGTGCTAGTGGCTTGGCCCGGACTGGGGGGAGCACAGATACGCAGTATTTT.

V usage is TRBV7-2 and J usage is TRBJ2-3, with TRBD2 matching over 9 bases. Germline V lookup: CDR1 SGHTA, CDR2 FQGNSA. The CDR3 has 16 residues. Trimming removed 4 bases from V and 2 bases from J; junction bases left unmatched: 7. CDR3 coding DNA: TGTGCCAGCAGCTCATGGGCGGGAGGGACCACAGATACGCAGTATTTT. This encodes CASSSWAGGTTDTQYF.

The V gene is TRBV5-6, the J gene TRBJ2-1; D gene ambiguous. Trimming cost V 5 bases and J 5 bases, with 17 bases left between them. The germline V gene has CDR1 SGHDT and CDR2 YYEEEE. This CDR3 spans 15 amino acids. The CDR3 is CASSQIAATHNEQFF. The DNA for the CDR3 is TGTGCCAGCAGTCAGATTGCAGCAACCCACAATGAGCAGTTCTTC.

The rearrangement uses TRBV15 and TRBJ2-1; D possibly corresponds to TRBD2 (6 bases). Trimming took off 0 bases at V and 4 bases at J, with 13 bases between the two ends. There are 16 residues in the CDR3. CDR1 and CDR2 from the germline V gene are LNHNV and YYDKDF (reference sequence). CDR3 coding DNA: TGTGCCACCAGCAGAGATGTCGGGACTCTTTACAATGAGCAGTTCTTC. This codes for CATSRDVGTLYNEQFF.

The J gene is TRBJ1-1, the V gene TRBV2; D remains ambiguous. Per germline, CDR1 SNHLY and CDR2 FYNNEI. The CDR3 is 13 residues long. V lost 8 bases to trimming and J lost 1 base, with 11 bases between them. Written as DNA, the CDR3 is TGTGCCAGCGCGAGAACTCAGAACACTGAAGCTTTCTTT. Translated: CASARTQNTEAFF.